Listed here are 8 T cell receptor beta chains from one sample, sequenced in a study of breast tumors, draining lymph nodes, adjacent tissues. Breast cancer patients provided tissue from their axillary draining lymph nodes. TCRdb re-analysed the multiplex PCR reads in MiXCR, keeping a single row per CDR3 protein. The sample lists more than 80,000 distinct CDR3 sequences, roughly 29% occurring once. Input material: axillary lymph node tissue. The receptors derive from a female donor with breast cancer. Some clones in this sample may be carry-over from other donors' samples.

This clonotype was observed at least ten times. The V call is TRBV9, the J call TRBJ1-2, with 11 bases lining up with TRBD1. The CDR3 runs 15 residues. CDR1 is SGDLS, CDR2 YYNGEE, per germline. V was clipped by 4 bases and J by 4 bases; unmatched bases: 6. In nucleotides, the CDR3 is TGTGCCAGCAGCCTCGCCGGGACAGGGGGCTATGGCTACACCTTC. Its protein product is CASSLAGTGGYGYTF.

In this sample, this clonotype turned up many times. The chain links TRBV20-1 to TRBJ2-7; tentative D call: TRBD1 (6 bases). From germline, CDR1 is DFQATT and CDR2 SNEGSKA (reference sequence). V was shortened by 5 bases and J by 4 bases, with 24 bases between the two germline ends. The CDR3 contains 16 residues. CDR3 amino acids: CSASYTTGASSYEQYF. DNA of the CDR3: TGCAGTGCTTCATATACGACAGGAGCAAGTAGTTACGAGCAGTACTTC.

Only a few counts were recorded for this clonotype. This may be a read error: a much more frequent sequence differs by one nucleotide. The chain is built from TRBV11-2 and TRBJ2-5; maybe TRBD2 (6 bases). The CDR3 is 13 residues long. The germline CDR1 and CDR2 sequences are SGHAT and FQNNGV. CDR3 bases: TGTGCCAGCAGCATGGGACTGCAAGCGACCCAGTACTTC. Amino acids: CASSMGLQATQYF.

For this clonotype: Since no conserved phenylalanine or tryptophan closes the CDR3, a read error is the likely cause. It is unclear where the CDR3 begins or ends on the DNA, so no DNA is shown, and the CDR3 is as TCRdb lists it. The chain uses TRBV5-1 and TRBJ1-3; TRBD1, as called in the table, went unchecked against the DNA. Germline-derived CDR1 and CDR2 are SGHRS and YFSETQ. The CDR3 length is 8 residues, termini included. The CDR3 region is CASSVQGS.

On this clonotype: This may arise from a read error, as a much more abundant clone is one base away. The rearrangement uses TRBV6-5 and TRBJ2-1; 7 bases are shared with TRBD1. The CDR3 runs to 14 residues. Germline V lookup: CDR1 MNHEY, CDR2 SVGAGI. The CDR3 protein is CASSLDRVWNGQFF. The CDR3 bases are TGTGCCAGCAGCCTAGACAGGGTATGGAATGGGCAGTTCTTC.

Remarks on this clonotype: In this CDR3 the conserved last residue, phenylalanine or tryptophan, is missing, so a read error is likely. The genes are TRBV20-1 and TRBJ1-5; 7 nucleotides match TRBD1. This CDR3 is 17 amino acids long. Unmatched junction bases numbered 17, after V lost 3 bases and J lost 6 bases. Germline values: CDR1 DFQATT, CDR2 SNEGSKA (reference sequence). The CDR3 region has the DNA TGCAGTGCTAGCGACGGAACTTATGGGGCAGGGGGTCAGCCCCAGCATGGT. Translating it yields CSASDGTYGAGGQPQHG.

The chain carries TRBV3-1 and TRBJ2-5, with D unclear. The CDR3 totals 13 residues. Germline loops: CDR1 LGHDT, CDR2 YNNKEL (reference sequence). V was shortened by 3 bases and J by 4 bases, with 9 bases between the two germline ends. CDR3 coding DNA: TGTGCCAGCAGCCAGTTCAGCGCAGAGACCCAGTACTTC. This codes for CASSQFSAETQYF.

This clonotype was counted ten times or more. The chain joins TRBV9 to TRBJ2-7; a possible D gene is TRBD2 (5 bases). The CDR3 covers 15 residues. CDR1 and CDR2 (germline): SGDLS, YYNGEE. V was pared by 4 bases and J by 3 bases, with 17 bases between. DNA of the CDR3: TGTGCCAGCAGCCAATCCGGAACTAGTTTCTACGAGCAGTACTTC. This sequence encodes CASSQSGTSFYEQYF.